This T cell receptor beta chain was sequenced for a study of T cell changes during pregnancy in multiple sclerosis. Generated by immunoSEQ multiplex PCR, the TCRdb table keeps only in-frame clones and is missing some. The sample carries around 70,000 clones, roughly 92% recorded once. CDR3 size: 15 residues. Trimming took off 1 base at V and 6 bases at J, with 12 bases between the two ends. The germline gives CDR1 MDHEN, CDR2 SYDVKM. Sequences were derived from peripheral blood, sampled before pregnancy. This chain uses TRBV28 with TRBJ2-2; D is possibly TRBD2 (6 bases). This receptor was identified in a female donor with multiple sclerosis, enrolled in a pregnancy study. The CDR3 reads CASSLLVRGAGELFF. The CDR3, as DNA: TGTGCCAGCAGTTTATTAGTGCGGGGAGCCGGGGAGCTGTTTTTT.